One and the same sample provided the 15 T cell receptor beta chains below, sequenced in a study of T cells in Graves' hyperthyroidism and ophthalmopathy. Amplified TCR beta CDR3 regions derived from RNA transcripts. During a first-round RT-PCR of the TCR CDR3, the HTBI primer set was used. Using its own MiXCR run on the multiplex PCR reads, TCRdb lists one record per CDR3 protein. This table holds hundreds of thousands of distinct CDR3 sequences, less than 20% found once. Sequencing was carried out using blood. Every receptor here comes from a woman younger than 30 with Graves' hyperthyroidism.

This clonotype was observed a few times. The CDR3 is CASSWKGDEQYF. The CDR3 nucleotides are TGCGCCAGCAGCTGGAAAGGGGACGAGCAGTACTTC. The V gene is TRBV5-1, the J gene TRBJ2-7; possibly TRBD1 for D (5 bases). The CDR3 is 12 residues long. Germline lookup yields CDR1 SGHRS and CDR2 YFSETQ. Trimming cost V 3 bases and J 5 bases, with 9 bases left between them.

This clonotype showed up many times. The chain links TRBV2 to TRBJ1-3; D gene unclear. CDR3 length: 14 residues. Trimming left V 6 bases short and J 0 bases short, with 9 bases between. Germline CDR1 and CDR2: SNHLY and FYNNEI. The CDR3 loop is CASRGQISGNTIYF. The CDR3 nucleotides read TGTGCCAGCAGAGGGCAGATCTCTGGAAACACCATATATTTT.

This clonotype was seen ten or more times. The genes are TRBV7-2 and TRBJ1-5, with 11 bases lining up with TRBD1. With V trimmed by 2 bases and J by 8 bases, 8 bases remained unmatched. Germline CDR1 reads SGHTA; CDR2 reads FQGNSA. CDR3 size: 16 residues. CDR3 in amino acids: CASSLLPGQGGKPQHF. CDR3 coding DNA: TGTGCCAGCAGCTTACTACCGGGACAGGGGGGGAAGCCCCAGCATTTT.

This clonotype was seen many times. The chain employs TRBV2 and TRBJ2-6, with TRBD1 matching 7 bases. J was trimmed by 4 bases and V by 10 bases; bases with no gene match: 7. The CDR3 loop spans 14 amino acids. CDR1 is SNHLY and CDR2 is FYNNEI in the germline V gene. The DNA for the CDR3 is TGTGCCAAACAGGGGTTGGGAGGGGCCAACGTCCTGACTTTC. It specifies CAKQGLGGANVLTF.

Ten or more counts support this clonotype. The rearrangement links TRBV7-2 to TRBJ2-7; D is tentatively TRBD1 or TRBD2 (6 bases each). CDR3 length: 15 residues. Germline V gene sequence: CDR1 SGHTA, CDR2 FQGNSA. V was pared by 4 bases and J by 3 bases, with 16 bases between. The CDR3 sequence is CASSSYNGGLYEQYF. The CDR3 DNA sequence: TGTGCCAGCAGCTCATACAACGGGGGCCTCTACGAGCAGTACTTC.

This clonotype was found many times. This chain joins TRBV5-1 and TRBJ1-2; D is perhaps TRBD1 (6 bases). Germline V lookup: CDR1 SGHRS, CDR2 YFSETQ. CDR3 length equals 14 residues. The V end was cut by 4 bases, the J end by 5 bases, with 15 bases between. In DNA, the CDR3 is TGCGCCAGCAGCGGGTCGTCAGGGGCGTATGGCTACACCTTC. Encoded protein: CASSGSSGAYGYTF.

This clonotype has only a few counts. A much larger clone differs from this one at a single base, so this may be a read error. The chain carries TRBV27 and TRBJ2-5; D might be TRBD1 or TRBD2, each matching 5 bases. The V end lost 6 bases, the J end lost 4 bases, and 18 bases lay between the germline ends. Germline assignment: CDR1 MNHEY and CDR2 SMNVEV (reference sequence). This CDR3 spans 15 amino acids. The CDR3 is CASSPPGRIRETQYF. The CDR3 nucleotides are TGTGCCAGCAGCCCTCCGGGACGGATACGAGAGACCCAGTACTTC.

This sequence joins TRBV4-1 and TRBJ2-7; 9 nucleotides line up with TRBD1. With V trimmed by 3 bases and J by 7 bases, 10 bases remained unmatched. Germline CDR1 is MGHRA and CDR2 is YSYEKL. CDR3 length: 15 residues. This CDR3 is CASSQGDREFDEQYF. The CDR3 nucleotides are TGCGCCAGCAGCCAGGGGGACAGGGAGTTCGATGAGCAGTACTTC.

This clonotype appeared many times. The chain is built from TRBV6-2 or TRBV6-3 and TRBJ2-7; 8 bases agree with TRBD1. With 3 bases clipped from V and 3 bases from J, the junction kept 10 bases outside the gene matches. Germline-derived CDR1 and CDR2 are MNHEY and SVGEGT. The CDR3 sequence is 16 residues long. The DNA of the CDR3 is TGTGCCAGCAGTTATCTGAGGACAGGGAGGAACTACGAGCAGTACTTC. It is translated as CASSYLRTGRNYEQYF.

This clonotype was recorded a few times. The CDR3 bases are TGTGCCAGCAGAAAATGGGACGGCACTAACTATGGCTACACCTTC. This gives the protein CASRKWDGTNYGYTF. The gene calls are TRBV6-1 and TRBJ1-2, with a tentative D call TRBD1 (5 bases). The V and J ends lost 6 bases and 0 bases respectively, with 14 bases between them. The CDR3 length is 15 residues. CDR1 is MNHNS and CDR2 is SASEGT in the germline V gene.

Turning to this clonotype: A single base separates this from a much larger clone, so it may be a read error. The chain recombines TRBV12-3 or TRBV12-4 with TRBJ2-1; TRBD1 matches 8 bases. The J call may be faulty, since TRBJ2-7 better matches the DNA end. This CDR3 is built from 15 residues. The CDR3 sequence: CASSLRQGSINEQYF. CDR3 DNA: TGTGCCAGCAGTTTAAGACAGGGGAGCATCAATGAGCAGTACTTC.

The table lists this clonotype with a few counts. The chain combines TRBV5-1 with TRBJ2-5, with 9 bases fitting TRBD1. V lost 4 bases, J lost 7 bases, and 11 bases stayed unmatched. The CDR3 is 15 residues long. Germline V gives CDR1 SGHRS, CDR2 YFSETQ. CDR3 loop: CASSVDTGGDGTQYF. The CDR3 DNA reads TGCGCCAGCAGCGTAGATACAGGGGGCGATGGGACCCAGTACTTC. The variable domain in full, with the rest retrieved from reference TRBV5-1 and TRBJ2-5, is KAGVTQTPRYLIKTRGQQVTLSCSPISGHRSVSWYQQTPGQGLQFLFEYFSETQRNKGNFPGRFSGRQFSNSRSEMNVSTLELGDSALYLCASSVDTGGDGTQYFGPGTRLLVL.

The CDR3 DNA reads as TGTGCCACCAGCAGACGTAAAGAGACCCAGTACTTC. As protein: CATSRRKETQYF. The rearrangement uses TRBV15 and TRBJ2-5; D is unclear. Germline V gene lookup returns CDR1 LNHNV and CDR2 YYDKDF (reference sequence). Trimming left V 2 bases short and J 3 bases short, with 4 bases between. The CDR3 loop spans 12 amino acids. The whole variable domain, remainder taken from reference TRBV15 and TRBJ2-5, is DAMVIQNPRYQVTQFGKPVTLSCSQTLNHNVMYWYQQKSSQAPKLLFHYYDKDFNNEADTPDNFQSRRPNTSFCFLDIRSPGLGDTAMYLCATSRRKETQYFGPGTRLLVL.

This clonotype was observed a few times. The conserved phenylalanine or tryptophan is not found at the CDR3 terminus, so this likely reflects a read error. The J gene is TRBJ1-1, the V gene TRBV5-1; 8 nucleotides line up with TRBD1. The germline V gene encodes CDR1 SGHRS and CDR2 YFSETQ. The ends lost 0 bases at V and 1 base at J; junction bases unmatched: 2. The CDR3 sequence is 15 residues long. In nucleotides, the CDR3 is TGCGCCAGCAGCTTGGGGACAGGGCCGAACACTGAAGCTTTCCTT. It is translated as CASSLGTGPNTEAFL.

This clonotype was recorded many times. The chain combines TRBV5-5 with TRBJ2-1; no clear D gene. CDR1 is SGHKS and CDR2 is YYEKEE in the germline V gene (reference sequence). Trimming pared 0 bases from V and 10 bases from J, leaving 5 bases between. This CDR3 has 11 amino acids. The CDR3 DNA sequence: TGTGCCAGCAGCTTGGTTTTGGAGCAGTTCTTC. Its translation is CASSLVLEQFF.